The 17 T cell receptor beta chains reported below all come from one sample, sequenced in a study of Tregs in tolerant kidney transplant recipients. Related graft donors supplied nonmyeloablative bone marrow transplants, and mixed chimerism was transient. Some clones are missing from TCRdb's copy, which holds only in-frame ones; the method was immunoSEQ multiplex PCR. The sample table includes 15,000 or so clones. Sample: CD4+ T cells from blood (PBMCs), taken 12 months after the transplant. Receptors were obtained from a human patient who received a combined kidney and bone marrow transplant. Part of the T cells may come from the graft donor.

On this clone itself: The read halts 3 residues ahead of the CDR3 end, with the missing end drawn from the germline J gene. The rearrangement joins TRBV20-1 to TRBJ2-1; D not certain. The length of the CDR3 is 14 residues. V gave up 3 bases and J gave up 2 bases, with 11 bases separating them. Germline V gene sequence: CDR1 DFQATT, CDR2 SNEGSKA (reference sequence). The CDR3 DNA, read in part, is TGCAGTGCTAGTTGGCTGAGAGCCTACAATGAG. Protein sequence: CSASWLRAYNE. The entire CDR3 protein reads CSASWLRAYNEQFF.

CDR3 amino acids: CASSIVAGYEQYF. The sequenced CDR3 bases are TGTGCCAGTAGTATAGTTGCGGGCTACGAG. This chain uses TRBV19 with TRBJ2-7; tentatively, D is TRBD2 (5 bases). The read gets to within 3 residues of the CDR3 end, and the germline J gene fills in the rest. Trimming took 1 base from V and 3 from J, leaving 7 bases between them. Germline V lookup: CDR1 LNHDA, CDR2 SQIVND (reference sequence). The CDR3 spans 13 residues.

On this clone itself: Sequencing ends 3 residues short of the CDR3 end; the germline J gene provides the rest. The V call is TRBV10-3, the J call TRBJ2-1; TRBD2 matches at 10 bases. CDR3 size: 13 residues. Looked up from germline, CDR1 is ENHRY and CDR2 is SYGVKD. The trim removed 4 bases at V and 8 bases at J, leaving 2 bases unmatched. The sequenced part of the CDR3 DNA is TGTGCCATCAGTGCTAGCGGGAGTGATGAG. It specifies CAISASGSDE. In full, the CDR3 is CAISASGSDEQFF.

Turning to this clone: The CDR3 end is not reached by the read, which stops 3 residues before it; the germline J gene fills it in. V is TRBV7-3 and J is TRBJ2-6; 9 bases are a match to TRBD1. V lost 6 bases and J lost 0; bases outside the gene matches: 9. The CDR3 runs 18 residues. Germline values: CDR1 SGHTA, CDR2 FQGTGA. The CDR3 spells CASSPGTGSFSGANVLTF. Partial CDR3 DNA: TGTGCCAGCAGTCCCGGGACAGGGAGCTTCTCTGGGGCCAACGTC.

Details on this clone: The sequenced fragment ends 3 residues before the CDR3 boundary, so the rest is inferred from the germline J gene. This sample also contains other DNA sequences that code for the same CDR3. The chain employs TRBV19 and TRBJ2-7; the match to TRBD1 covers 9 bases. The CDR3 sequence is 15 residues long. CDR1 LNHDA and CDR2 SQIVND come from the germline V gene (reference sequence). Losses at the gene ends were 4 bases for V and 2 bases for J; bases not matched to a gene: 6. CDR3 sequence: CASSTRQGGTYEQYF. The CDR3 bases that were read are TGTGCCAGTAGTACCCGACAGGGGGGGACCTACGAG.

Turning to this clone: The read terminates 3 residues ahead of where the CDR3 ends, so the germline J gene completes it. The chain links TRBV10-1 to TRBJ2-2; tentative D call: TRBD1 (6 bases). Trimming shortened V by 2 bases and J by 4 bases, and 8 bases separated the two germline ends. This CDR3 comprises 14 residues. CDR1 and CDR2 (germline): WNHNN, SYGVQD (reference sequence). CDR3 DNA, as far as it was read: TGCGCCAGCAGTGAGGGCAGGGGCACCGGGGAG. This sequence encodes CASSEGRGTGE. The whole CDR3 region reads CASSEGRGTGELFF.

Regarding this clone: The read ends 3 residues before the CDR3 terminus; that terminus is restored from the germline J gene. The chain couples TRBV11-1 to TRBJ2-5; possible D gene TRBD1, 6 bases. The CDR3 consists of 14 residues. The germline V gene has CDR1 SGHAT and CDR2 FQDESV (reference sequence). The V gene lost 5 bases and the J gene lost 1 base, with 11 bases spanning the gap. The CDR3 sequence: CASSPGRGQETQYF. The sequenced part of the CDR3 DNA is TGTGCCAGCAGCCCTGGCAGGGGCCAAGAGACC.

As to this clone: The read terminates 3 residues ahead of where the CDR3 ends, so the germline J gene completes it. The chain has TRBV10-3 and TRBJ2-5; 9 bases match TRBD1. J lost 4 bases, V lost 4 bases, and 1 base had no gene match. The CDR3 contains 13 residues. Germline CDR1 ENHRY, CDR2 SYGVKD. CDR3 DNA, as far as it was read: TGTGCCATCAGTGGACAGGGGGGAGAGACC. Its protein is CAISGQGGET. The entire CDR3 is CAISGQGGETQYF.

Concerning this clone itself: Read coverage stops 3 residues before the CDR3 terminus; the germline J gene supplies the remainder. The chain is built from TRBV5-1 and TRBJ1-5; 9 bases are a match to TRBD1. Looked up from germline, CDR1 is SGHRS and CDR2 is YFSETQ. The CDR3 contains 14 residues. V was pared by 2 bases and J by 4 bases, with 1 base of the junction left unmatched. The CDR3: CASSLGTGNQPQHF. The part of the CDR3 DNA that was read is TGCGCCAGCAGCTTAGGGACAGGGAATCAGCCC.

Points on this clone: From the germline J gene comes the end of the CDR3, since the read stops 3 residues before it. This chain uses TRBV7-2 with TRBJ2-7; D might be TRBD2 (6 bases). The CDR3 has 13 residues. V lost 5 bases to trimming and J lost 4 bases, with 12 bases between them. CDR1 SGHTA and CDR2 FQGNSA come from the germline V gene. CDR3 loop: CASSPGGLYEQYF. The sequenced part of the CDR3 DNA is TGTGCCAGCAGCCCTGGGGGGTTGTACGAG.

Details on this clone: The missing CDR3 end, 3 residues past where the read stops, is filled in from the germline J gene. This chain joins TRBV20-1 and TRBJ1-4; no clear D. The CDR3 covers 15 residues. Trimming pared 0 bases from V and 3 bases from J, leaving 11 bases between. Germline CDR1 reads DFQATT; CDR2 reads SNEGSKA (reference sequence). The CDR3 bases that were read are TGCAGTGCTAGAGACCAGGTTATCGCTAATGAAAAA. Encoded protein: CSARDQVIANEK. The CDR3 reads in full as CSARDQVIANEKLFF.

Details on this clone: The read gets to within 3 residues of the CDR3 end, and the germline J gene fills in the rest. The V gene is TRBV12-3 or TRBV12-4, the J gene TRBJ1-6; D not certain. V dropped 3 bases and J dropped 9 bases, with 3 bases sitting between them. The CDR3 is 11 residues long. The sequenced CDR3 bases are TGTGCCAGCAGTTTTAGTTCACCC. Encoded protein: CASSFSSP. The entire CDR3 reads CASSFSSPLHF.

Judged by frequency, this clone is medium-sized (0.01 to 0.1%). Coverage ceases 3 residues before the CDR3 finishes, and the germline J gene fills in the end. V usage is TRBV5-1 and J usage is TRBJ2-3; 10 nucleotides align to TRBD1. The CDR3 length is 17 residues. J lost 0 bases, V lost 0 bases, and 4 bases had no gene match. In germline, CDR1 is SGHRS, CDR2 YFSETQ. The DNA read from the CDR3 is TGCGCCAGCAGCTTGGGACAGGGGGCTTCTAGCACAGATACG. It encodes CASSLGQGASSTDT. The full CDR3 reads CASSLGQGASSTDTQYF.

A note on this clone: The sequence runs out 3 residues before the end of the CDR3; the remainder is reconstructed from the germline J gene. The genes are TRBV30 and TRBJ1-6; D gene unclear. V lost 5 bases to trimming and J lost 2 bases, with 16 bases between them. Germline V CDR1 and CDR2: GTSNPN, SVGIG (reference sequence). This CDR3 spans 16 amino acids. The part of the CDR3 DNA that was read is TGTGCCTGGGGAGCCCCGCGGAGGACCTATAATTCACCC. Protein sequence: CAWGAPRRTYNSP. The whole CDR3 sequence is CAWGAPRRTYNSPLHF.

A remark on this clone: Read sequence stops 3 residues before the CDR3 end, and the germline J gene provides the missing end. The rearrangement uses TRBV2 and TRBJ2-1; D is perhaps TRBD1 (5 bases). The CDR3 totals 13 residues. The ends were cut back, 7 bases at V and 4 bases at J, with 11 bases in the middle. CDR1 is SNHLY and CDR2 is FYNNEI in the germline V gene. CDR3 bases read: TGTGCCAGCACGCTTCGACAGTACAATGAG. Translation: CASTLRQYNE. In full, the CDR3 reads CASTLRQYNEQFF.

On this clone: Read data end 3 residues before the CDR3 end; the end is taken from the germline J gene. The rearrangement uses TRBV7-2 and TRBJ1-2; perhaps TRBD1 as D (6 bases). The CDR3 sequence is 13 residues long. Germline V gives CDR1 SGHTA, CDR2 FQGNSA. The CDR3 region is CASSSYRVYGYTF. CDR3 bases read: TGTGCCAGCAGCTCTTACAGGGTTTACGGC.

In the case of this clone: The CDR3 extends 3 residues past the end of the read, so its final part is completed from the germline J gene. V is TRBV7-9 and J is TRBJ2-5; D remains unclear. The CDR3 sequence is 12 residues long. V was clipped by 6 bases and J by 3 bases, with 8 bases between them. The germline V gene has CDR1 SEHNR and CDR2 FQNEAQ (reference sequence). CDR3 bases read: TGTGCCAGCAGTCTCAGAGAAGAGACC. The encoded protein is CASSLREET. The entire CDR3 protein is CASSLREETQYF.